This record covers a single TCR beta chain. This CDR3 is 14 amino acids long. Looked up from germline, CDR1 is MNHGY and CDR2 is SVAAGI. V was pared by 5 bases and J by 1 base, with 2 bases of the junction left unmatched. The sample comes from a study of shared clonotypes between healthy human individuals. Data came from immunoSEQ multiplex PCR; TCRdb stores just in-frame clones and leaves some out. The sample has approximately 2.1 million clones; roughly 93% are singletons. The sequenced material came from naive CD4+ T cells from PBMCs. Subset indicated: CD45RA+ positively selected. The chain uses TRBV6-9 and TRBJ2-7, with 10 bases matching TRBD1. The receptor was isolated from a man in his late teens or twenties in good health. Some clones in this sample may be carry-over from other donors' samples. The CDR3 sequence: CASSGTGVSYEQYF. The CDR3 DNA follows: TGTGCCAGCAGTGGGACAGGGGTTTCCTACGAGCAGTACTTC.